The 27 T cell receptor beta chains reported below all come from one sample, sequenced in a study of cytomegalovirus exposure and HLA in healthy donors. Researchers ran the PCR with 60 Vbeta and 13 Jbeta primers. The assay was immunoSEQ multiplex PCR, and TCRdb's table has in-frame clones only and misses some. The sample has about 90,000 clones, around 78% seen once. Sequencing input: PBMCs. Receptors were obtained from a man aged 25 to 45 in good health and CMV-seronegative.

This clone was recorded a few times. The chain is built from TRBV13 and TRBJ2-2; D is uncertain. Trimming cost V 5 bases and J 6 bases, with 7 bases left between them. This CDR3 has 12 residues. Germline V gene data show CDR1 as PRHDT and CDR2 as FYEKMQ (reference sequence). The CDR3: CASSHASGELFF. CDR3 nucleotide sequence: TGTGCCAGCAGCCACGCGTCCGGGGAGCTGTTTTTT.

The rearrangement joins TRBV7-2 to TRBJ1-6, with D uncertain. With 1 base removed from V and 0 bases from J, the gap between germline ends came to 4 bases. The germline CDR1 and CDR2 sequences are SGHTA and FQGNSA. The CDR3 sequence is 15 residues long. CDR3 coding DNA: TGTGCCAGCAGCTTAGAGAGCTCCTATAATTCACCCCTCCACTTT. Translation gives CASSLESSYNSPLHF. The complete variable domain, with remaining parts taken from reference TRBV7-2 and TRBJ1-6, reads GAGVSQSPSNKVTEKGKDVELRCDPISGHTALYWYRQSLGQGLEFLIYFQGNSAPDKSGLPSDRFSAERTGGSVSTLTIQRTQQEDSAVYLCASSLESSYNSPLHFGNGTRLTVT.

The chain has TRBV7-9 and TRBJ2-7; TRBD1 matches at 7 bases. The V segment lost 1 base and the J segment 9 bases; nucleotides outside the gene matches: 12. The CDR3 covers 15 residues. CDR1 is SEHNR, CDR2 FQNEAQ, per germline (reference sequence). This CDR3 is CASSLETGTDPPQYF. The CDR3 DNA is TGTGCCAGCAGCTTAGAGACCGGGACAGACCCGCCGCAGTACTTC.

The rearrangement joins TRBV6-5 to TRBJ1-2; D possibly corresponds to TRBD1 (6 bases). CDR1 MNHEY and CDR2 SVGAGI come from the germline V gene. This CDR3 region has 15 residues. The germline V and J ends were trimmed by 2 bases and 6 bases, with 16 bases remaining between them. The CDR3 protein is CASSYTYGQSDGYTF. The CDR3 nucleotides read TGTGCCAGCAGTTACACTTATGGACAGTCAGATGGCTACACCTTC.

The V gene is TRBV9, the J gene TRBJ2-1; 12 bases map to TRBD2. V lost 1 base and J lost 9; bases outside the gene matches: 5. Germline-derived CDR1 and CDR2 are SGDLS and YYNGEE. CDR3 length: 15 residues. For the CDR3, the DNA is TGTGCCAGCAGCGTAATGTCACTAGCGGGAGGTGAGCAGTTCTTC. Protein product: CASSVMSLAGGEQFF.

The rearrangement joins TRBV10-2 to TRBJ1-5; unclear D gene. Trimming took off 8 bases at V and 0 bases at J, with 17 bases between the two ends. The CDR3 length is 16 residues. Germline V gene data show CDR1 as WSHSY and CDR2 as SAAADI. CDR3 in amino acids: CASGAAGAYSNQPQHF. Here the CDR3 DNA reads TGCGCCAGCGGAGCGGCAGGAGCTTATAGCAATCAGCCCCAGCATTTT.

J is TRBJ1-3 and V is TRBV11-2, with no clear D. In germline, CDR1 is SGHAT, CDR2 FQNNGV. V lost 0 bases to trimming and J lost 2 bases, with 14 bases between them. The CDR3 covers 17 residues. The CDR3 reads CASSLESGRFPGNTIYF. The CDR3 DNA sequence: TGTGCCAGCAGCTTAGAGTCAGGAAGGTTCCCTGGAAACACCATATATTTT.

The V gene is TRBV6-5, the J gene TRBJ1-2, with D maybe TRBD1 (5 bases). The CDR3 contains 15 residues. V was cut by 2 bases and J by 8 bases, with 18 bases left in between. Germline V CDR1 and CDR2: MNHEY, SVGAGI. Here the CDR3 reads CASSYNDSPRLGYTF. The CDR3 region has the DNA TGTGCCAGCAGTTACAACGACAGCCCTCGTCTAGGCTACACCTTC.

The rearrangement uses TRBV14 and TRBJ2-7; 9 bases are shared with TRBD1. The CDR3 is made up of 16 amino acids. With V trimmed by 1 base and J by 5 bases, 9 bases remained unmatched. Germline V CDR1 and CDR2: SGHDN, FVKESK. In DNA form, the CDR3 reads TGTGCCAGCAGCCAAGCCCTCAGGAGACAGGGGGACGAGCAGTACTTC. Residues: CASSQALRRQGDEQYF.

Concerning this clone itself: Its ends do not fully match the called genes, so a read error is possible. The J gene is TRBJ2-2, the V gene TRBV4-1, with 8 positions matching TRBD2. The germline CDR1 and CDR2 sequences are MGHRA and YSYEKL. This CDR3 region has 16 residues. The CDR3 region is CASSPIGRANTGELFF. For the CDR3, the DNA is TGTGCCAGCAGCCCCATCGGGAGGGCGAACACCGGGGAGCTGTTTTTT.

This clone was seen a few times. The DNA for the CDR3 is TGTGCCAGCAGCTTCCGGGCGGGGGACACAGATACGCAGTATTTT. It codes for CASSFRAGDTDTQYF. This rearrangement joins TRBV7-3 to TRBJ2-3, with TRBD2 matching over 7 bases. With 3 bases clipped from V and 2 bases from J, the junction kept 5 bases outside the gene matches. The germline V gene encodes CDR1 SGHTA and CDR2 FQGTGA. The CDR3 totals 15 residues.

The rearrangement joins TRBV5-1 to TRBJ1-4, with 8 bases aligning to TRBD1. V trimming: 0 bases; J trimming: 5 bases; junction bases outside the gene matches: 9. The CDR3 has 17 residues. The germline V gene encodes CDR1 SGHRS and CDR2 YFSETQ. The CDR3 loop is CASSLVTGGFENEKLFF. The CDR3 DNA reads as TGCGCCAGCAGCTTGGTAACAGGGGGATTTGAAAATGAAAAACTGTTTTTT.

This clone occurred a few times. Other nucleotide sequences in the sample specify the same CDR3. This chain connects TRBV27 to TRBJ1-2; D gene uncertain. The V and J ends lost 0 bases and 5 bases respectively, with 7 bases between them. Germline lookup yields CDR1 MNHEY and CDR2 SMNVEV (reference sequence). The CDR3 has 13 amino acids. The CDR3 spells CASSLSGDYGYTF. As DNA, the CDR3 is TGTGCCAGCAGTTTATCAGGAGATTATGGCTACACCTTC.

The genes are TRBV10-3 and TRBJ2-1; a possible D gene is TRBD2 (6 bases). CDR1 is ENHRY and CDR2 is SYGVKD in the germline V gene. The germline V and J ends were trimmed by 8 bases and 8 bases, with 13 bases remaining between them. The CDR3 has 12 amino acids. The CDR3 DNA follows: TGTGCCATCCTCCGGGAGCGAGATGAGCAGTTCTTC. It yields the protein CAILRERDEQFF.

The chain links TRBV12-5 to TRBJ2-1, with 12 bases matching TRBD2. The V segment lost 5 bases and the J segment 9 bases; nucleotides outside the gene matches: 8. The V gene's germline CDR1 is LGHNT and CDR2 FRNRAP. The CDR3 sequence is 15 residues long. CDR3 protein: CASGLAGGPLSEQFF. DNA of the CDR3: TGTGCTAGTGGTCTAGCGGGGGGGCCGTTAAGTGAGCAGTTCTTC. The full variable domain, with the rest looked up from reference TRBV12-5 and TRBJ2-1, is DARVTQTPRHKVTEMGQEVTMRCQPILGHNTVFWYRQTMMQGLELLAYFRNRAPLDDSGMPKDRFSAEMPDATLATLKIQPSEPRDSAVYFCASGLAGGPLSEQFFGPGTRLTVL.

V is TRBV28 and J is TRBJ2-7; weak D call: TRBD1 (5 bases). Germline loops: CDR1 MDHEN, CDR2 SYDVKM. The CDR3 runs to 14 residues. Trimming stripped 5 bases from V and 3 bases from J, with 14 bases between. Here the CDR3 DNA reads TGTGCCAGCAGTCTAGGACATCCAAACTACGAGCAGTACGTC. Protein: CASSLGHPNYEQYV.

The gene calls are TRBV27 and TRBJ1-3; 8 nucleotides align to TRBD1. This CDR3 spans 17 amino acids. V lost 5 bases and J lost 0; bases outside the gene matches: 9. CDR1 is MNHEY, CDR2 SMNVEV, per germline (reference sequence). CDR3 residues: CASSPGTGFSSGNTIYF. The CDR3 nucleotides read TGTGCCAGCAGTCCCGGGACAGGTTTCAGCTCTGGAAACACCATATATTTT.

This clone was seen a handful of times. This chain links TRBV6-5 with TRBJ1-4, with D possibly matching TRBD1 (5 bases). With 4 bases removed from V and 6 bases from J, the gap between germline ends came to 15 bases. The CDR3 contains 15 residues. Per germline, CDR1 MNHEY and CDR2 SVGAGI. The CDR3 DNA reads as TGTGCCAGCAGTTCCCCCGGGGGAGAGGATGAAAAACTGTTTTTT. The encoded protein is CASSSPGGEDEKLFF.

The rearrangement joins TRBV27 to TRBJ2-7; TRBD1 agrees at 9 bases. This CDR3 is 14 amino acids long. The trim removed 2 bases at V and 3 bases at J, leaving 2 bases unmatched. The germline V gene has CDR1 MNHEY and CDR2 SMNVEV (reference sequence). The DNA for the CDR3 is TGTGCCAGCAGTTTAGGGGGACAGGGCTACGAGCAGTACGTC. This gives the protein CASSLGGQGYEQYV.

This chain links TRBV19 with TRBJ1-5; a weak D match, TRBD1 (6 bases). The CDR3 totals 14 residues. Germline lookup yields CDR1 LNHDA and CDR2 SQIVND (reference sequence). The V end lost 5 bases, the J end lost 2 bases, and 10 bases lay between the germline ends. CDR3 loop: CASSYPGGNQPQHF. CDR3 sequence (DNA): TGTGCCAGTAGTTACCCAGGGGGCAATCAGCCCCAGCATTTT.

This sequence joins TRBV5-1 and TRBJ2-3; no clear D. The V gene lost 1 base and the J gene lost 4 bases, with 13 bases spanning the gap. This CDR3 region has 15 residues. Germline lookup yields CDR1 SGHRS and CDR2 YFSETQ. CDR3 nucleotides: TGCGCCAGCAGCTTGCGGTCGCCACCACCAGATACGCAGTATTTT. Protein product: CASSLRSPPPDTQYF.

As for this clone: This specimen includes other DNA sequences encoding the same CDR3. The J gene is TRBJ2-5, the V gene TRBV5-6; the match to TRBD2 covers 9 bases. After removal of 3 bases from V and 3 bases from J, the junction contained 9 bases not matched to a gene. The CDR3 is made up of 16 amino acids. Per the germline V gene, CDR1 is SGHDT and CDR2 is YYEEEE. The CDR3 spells CASSWGAGGPEETQYF. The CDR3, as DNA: TGTGCCAGCAGCTGGGGGGCGGGAGGGCCTGAAGAGACCCAGTACTTC.

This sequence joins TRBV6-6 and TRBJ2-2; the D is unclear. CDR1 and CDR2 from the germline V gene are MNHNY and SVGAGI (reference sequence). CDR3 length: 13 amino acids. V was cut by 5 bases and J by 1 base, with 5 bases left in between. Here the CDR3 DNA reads TGTGCCAGCAGTGGCCTGAACACCGGGGAGCTGTTTTTT. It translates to CASSGLNTGELFF.

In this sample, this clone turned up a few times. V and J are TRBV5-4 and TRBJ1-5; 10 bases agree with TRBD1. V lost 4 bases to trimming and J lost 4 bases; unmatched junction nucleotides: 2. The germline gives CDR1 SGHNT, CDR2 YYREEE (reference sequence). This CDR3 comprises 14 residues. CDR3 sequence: CASSEGQGNQPQHF. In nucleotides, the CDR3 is TGTGCCAGCAGCGAGGGACAGGGGAATCAGCCCCAGCATTTT.

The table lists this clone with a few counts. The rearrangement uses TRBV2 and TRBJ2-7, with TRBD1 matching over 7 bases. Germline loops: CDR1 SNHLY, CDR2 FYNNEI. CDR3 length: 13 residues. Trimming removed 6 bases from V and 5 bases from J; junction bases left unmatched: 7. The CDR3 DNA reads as TGTGCCAGCAGGGAGGACAGGCCACACGAGCAGTACTTC. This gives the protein CASREDRPHEQYF. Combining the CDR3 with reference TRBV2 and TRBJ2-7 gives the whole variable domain EPEVTQTPSHQVTQMGQEVILRCVPISNHLYFYWYRQILGQKVEFLVSFYNNEISEKSEIFDDQFSVERPDGSNFTLKIRSTKLEDSAMYFCASREDRPHEQYFGPGTRLTVT.

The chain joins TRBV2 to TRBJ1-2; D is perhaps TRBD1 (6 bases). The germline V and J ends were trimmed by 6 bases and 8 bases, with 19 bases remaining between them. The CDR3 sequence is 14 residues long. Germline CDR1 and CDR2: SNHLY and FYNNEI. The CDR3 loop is CASSGSGTTGGYTF. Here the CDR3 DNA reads TGTGCCAGCAGCGGTTCCGGGACAACTGGAGGCTACACCTTC.

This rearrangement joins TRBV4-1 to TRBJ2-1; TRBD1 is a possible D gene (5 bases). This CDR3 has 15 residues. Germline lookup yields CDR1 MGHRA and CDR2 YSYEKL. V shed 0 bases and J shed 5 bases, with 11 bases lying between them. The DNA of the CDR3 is TGCGCCAGCAGCCAAGATAGGGGCAGGAACAATGAGCAGTTCTTC. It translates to CASSQDRGRNNEQFF.